The 2 T cell receptor beta chains below were found in one sample sequenced in a study of identical twins. TCRdb ran MiXCR on the 5' RACE reads and lists one entry per CDR3 protein. The sample has 470,000 or so distinct CDR3 sequences; 20% to 25% are singletons. This same sample was also taken into another study, of T cells expressing NK-cell markers.

The specimen was CD4+ T cells sorted from blood. These receptors were collected from a woman aged 18-29 years in good health.

The sample holds a few counts of this clonotype. The rearrangement links TRBV29-1 to TRBJ1-1; TRBD1 matches at 8 bases. This CDR3 is built from 13 residues. V trimming: 7 bases; J trimming: 9 bases; junction bases outside the gene matches: 13. The V gene's germline CDR1 is SQVTM and CDR2 ANQGSEA. The CDR3 sequence is CSETQGAGTKAFF. The CDR3 nucleotides are TGCAGCGAGACCCAGGGGGCCGGAACGAAAGCTTTCTTT.

This clonotype was counted many times. The chain carries TRBV5-1 and TRBJ2-1, with no clear D. The length of the CDR3 is 15 residues. V was clipped by 5 bases and J by 2 bases, with 14 bases between them. The germline gives CDR1 SGHRS, CDR2 YFSETQ. The CDR3 DNA reads TGCGCCAGCAGTCCTCCGTCCAGTGCCTACAATGAGCAGTTCTTC. It yields the protein CASSPPSSAYNEQFF.